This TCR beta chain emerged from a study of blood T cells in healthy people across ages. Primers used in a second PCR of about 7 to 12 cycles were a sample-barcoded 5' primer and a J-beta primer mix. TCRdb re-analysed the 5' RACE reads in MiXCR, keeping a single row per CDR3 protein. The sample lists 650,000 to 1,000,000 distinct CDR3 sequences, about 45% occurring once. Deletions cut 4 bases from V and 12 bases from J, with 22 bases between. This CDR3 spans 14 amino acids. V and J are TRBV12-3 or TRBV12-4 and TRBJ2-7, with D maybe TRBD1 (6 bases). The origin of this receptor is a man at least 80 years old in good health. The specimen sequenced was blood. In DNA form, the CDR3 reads TGTGCCAGCAGTTCCGGGACACCATCAGGGACCCGGTACTTC. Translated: CASSSGTPSGTRYF.